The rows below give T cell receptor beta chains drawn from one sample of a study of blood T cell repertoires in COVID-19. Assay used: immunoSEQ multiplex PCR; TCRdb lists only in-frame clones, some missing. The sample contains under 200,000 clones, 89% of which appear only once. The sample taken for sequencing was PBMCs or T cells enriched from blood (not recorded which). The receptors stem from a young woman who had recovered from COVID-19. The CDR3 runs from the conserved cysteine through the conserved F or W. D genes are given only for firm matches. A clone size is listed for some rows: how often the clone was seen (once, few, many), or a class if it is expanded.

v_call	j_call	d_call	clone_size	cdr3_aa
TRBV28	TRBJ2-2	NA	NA	CASRGAGATGELFF
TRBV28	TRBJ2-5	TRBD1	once	CASRNRDSREETQYF
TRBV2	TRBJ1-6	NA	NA	CASMRNLYNSPLHF
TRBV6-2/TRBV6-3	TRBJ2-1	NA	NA	CASSYGLNNEQFF
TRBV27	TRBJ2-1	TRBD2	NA	CASSYEAWREGPRNEQFF
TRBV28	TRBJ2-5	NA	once	CASSLSGVQETQYF
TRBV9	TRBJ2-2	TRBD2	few	CASSVPGLASNTGELFF
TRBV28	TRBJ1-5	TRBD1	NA	CATLGRGRQPQHF
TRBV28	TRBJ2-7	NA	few	CASSLFGQGNEQYF
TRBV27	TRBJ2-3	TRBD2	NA	CASSLYGGGGRDTQYF
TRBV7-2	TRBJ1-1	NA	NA	CASSPRRGSTEAFF
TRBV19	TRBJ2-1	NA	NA	CSKVAGGMGGPYNEQFF
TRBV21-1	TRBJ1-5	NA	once	CASSHTCGTKNQPQHF
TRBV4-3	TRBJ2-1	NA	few	CASSQHHGGLGGSEQFF
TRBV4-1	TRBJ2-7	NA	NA	CASSQEQTGQVYEQYF
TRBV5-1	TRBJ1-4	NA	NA	CASSSAGKQEKLFF
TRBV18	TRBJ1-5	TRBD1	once	CASSQGQGHQPQHF
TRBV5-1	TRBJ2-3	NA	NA	CASSPFYRDTQYF
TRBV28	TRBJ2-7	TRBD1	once	CASSPGTGDSYEQYF
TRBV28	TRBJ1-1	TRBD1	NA	CASSPGGRNTEAFF
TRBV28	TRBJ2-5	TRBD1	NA	CASSYYRGETQYF
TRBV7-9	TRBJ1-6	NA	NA	CASSFRYNSPLHF
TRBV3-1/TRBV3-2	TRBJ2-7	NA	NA	CASSILVGAYEQYF
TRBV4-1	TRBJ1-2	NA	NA	CASSQTQIRLIYGYTF
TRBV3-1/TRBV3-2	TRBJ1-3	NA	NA	CASSQGRSGNTIYF
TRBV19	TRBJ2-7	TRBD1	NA	CASSIGGQGFYEQYF
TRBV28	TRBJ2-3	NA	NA	CASSIPQNRYTQYF
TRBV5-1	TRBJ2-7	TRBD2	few	CASSLAKAGVHEQYF
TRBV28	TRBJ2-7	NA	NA	CASRFPGLSYEQYF
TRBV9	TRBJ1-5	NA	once	CASSVSGHSNQPQHF
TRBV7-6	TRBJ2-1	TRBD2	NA	CASSLERDLEQFF
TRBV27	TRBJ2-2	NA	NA	CASSQYTSGTGELFF
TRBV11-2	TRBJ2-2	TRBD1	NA	CASSLTGTGVIGELFF
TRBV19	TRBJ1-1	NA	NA	CASSAPLGEGLTEAFF
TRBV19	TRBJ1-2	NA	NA	CASIGGNGYTF
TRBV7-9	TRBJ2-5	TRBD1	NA	CASSLVGQGGETQYF
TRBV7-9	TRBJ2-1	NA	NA	CASSASGLRAASSYNEQFF
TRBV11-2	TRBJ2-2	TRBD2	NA	CASSAGGPRAGELFF
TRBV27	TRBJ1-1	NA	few	CASSATPGTMNTEAFF
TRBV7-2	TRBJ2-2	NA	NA	CASNRGGNTGELFF
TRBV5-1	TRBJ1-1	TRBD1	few	CASSLAGQGWTEAFF
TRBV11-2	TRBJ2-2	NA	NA	CASSLVPRWQTNTGELFF
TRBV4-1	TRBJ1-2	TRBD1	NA	CASSQGSTGDNGYTF
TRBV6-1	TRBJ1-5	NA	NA	CASSERWEGQPQHF
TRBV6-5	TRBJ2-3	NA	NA	CASSYTGTSTDTQYF
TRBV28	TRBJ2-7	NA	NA	CASRLGGGPNEQYF
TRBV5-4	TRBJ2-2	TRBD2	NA	CASRVDLGLAGAGELFF
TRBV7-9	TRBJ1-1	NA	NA	CASSLMGNTEAFF
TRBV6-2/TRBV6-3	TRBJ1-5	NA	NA	CASSYVTGRKNQPQHF
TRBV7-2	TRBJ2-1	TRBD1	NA	CASSPEGRGYNEQFF
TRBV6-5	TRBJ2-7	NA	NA	CASKFPGATYEQYF
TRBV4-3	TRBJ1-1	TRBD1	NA	CASSPGQGFTEAFF
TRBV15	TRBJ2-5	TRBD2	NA	CATSRDPGLGETQYF
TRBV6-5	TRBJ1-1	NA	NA	CASSTHRVLNTEAFF
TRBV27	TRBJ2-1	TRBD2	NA	CASRSSGRAADEQFF